Sequencing of this T cell receptor beta chain was carried out in a study of regulatory T cells in long-lasting Graves disease. Study results and limitations: Newly diagnosed disease favored TRBV20-1 and TRBJ2-1 over persistent disease.

Specified time point: newly diagnosed GD, antithyroid drugs for less than 3 months. RNA isolated from PBMCs was used to make the TCR library. Relying on iRepertoire HTBI primers and Arm-PCR of CDR3 regions, the team built TCR beta libraries. One entry per CDR3 protein, called by TCRdb with MiXCR from the multiplex PCR reads. The data show about 310,000 distinct CDR3 sequences, 15% to 20% seen once. The CDR3 runs 11 residues. Trimming pared 7 bases from V and 9 bases from J, leaving 10 bases between. Looked up from germline, CDR1 is MGHDK and CDR2 is SYGVNS. Points on this clonotype: As yet, its antigen is unknown.

The chain combines TRBV25-1 with TRBJ2-1; D gene ambiguous. Here the sequenced sample was peripheral blood mononuclear cells (PBMCs), taken at new diagnosis, from a patient treated with antithyroid drugs. The sequence was obtained from a female donor with Graves disease. CDR3 region: CASIEFGEQFF. CDR3 coding DNA: TGTGCCAGCATCGAGTTCGGTGAGCAGTTCTTC.